A single sample gave rise to the 6 T cell receptor beta chains below, sequenced in a study of beta chain features in type 1 diabetes. Expressed TCRB transcripts were sequenced, since all the RNA that had been isolated was reverse transcribed. Profiling relied on immunoSEQ multiplex PCR, and the TCRdb table lists in-frame clones only, not all of them. The table records about 160,000 clones, approximately 7.8% of them present only once. The antigens of these receptors remain unknown. Study conclusions and caveats: Type 1 diabetes patients had TCRB CDR3s that were shorter (moderately but significantly so) in all four CD4+ subsets.

Sequencing input: central memory CD4+ T cells from blood. These receptors were obtained from a woman between 40 and 50 years old with type 1 diabetes.

A few counts support this clone. J is TRBJ2-2 and V is TRBV4-3; TRBD1 agrees at 9 bases. Germline lookup yields CDR1 LGHNA and CDR2 YSLEER. This CDR3 spans 20 amino acids. V dropped 0 bases and J dropped 2; count of bases not matched to a gene: 13. The CDR3 region has the DNA TGCGCCAGCAGCCAAGATTGGATTCCCCGGACAGGGGTAAACACCGGGGAGCTGTTTTTT. As protein: CASSQDWIPRTGVNTGELFF.

The chain couples TRBV14 to TRBJ1-2; no firm D call. Trimming left V 0 bases short and J 4 bases short, with 9 bases between. This CDR3 is 14 amino acids long. Germline CDR1 and CDR2: SGHDN and FVKESK. Written as DNA, the CDR3 is TGTGCCAGCAGCCAAGATACGAGCATCTATGGCTACACCTTC. It is translated as CASSQDTSIYGYTF.

This clone was observed a few times. The J gene is TRBJ1-2, the V gene TRBV2, with TRBD1 identical over 9 bases. The CDR3 loop spans 14 amino acids. The J segment lost 7 bases and the V segment lost 6 bases, leaving 9 bases of the junction unmatched. The V gene's germline CDR1 is SNHLY and CDR2 FYNNEI. The CDR3 region is CASRPGQGVGGYTF. The CDR3 bases are TGTGCCAGCAGACCGGGACAGGGCGTCGGTGGCTACACCTTC.

J is TRBJ1-1 and V is TRBV30, with D possibly matching TRBD1 (6 bases). The ends were cut back, 3 bases at V and 8 bases at J, with 16 bases in the middle. The V gene's germline CDR1 is GTSNPN and CDR2 SVGIG (reference sequence). The CDR3 extends over 13 amino acids. The CDR3 loop is CAWSRRTASEAFF. The CDR3, as DNA: TGTGCCTGGAGCCGTCGGACAGCCTCAGAAGCTTTCTTT. Filled out from reference TRBV30 and TRBJ1-1, the complete variable domain reads SQTIHQWPATLVQPVGSPLSLECTVEGTSNPNLYWYRQAAGRGLQLLFYSVGIGQISSEVPQNLSASRPQDRQFILSSKKLLLSDSGFYLCAWSRRTASEAFFGQGTRLTVV.

This chain uses TRBV28 with TRBJ1-6; TRBD1 aligns across 10 bases. Per the germline V gene, CDR1 is MDHEN and CDR2 is SYDVKM. There are 17 residues in the CDR3. With V trimmed by 2 bases and J by 10 bases, 11 bases remained unmatched. This CDR3 reads CASSLRQTGGSFSPLHF. Here the CDR3 DNA reads TGTGCCAGCAGTTTACGGCAGACAGGGGGCAGCTTCTCACCCCTCCACTTT.

V and J are TRBV7-9 and TRBJ2-2; D call uncertain. Germline assignment: CDR1 SEHNR and CDR2 FQNEAQ (reference sequence). This CDR3 has 12 amino acids. Deletions cut 1 base from V and 7 bases from J, with 4 bases between. This CDR3 is CASSLGVGELFF. CDR3 nucleotide sequence: TGTGCCAGCAGCTTAGGAGTCGGGGAGCTGTTTTTT.